This TCR beta chain emerged from a study of T-cell reconstitution after alpha-beta-depleted transplantation in children (dated by TCRdb to 2016 to 2017). As for the study more broadly: Using TCR repertoire profiling, the study quantitatively followed how T-cell immune reconstitution unfolded in children after TCRalphabeta/CD19-depleted allogeneic hematopoietic cell transplantation.

The protocol used for the library was PCR. Reads for this sample came from an Illumina HiSeq 2500. TCR libraries were prepared with molecular barcoding, using unique molecular identifiers to normalize TCRbeta repertoire quantification. Using fastp at Q25 and MiXCR, TCRdb reprocessed the public reads and kept productive beta chains. Rows with a matching CDR3 protein are joined into one entry that keeps the most common DNA and genes. The sample data list roughly 200,000 distinct CDR3 sequences, and approximately 15% of these were observed just once. Together, the top ten hold about 13% of the sample. CDR1 DFQATT and CDR2 SNEGSKA were looked up in the germline V gene (reference sequence). Spanning cysteine to phenylalanine, the CDR3 consists of 14 amino acids. Only CDR3 DNA remains: 42 bases, in frame from the first base. V trim: 0 bases; J trim: 5 bases; unmatched bases: 4. About this clonotype: The antigen it binds to is not known. Being one base from a much bigger clone, this may be a read error.

The specimen was PBMCs from the stem cell graft donor, collected from the stem cell graft. Recombination connected TRBV20-1 to TRBJ2-5; 9 bases in the middle match TRBD2. The receptor was derived from a human donor who donated a stem cell graft to a child with acute lymphoblastic leukemia. The CDR3: CSARDGLAWETQYF. The DNA sequence is given as TGCAGTGCTAGAGATGGACTAGCGTGGGAGACCCAGTACTTC.